These 27 T cell receptor beta chains were all obtained from the same sample, sequenced in a study of OX40 agonist ivuxolimab in advanced cancers. Method: immunoSEQ multiplex PCR; TCRdb's copy keeps in-frame clones and lacks some. The sample contains about 63,000 clones, 89% of which appear only once. The material sequenced was CD4+ or CD8+ T cells sorted from blood, taken in a trial of the OX40 agonist ivuxolimab. The receptors stem from an adult with an advanced solid tumor such as melanoma, head and neck, liver or kidney cancer.

This chain uses TRBV28 with TRBJ1-4; 10 bases match TRBD1. Unmatched junction bases numbered 8, after V lost 4 bases and J lost 3 bases. The CDR3 has 17 amino acids. In germline, CDR1 is MDHEN, CDR2 SYDVKM. The CDR3 DNA follows: TGTGCCAGCAGTTATGGGACAGGGGCCATCTCTAATGAAAAACTGTTTTTT. As protein: CASSYGTGAISNEKLFF.

In its sample, this clone was seen a few times. V and J are TRBV7-3 and TRBJ2-7; possible D gene TRBD2, 5 bases. The ends were cut back, 2 bases at V and 3 bases at J, with 14 bases in the middle. CDR3 length: 15 amino acids. The germline V gene encodes CDR1 SGHTA and CDR2 FQGTGA. The CDR3 nucleotides are TGTGCCAGCAGCTTATTCGGGAATCGGAACTACGAGCAGTACTTC. It yields the protein CASSLFGNRNYEQYF.

J is TRBJ1-2 and V is TRBV2, with D perhaps matching TRBD1 (6 bases). Looked up from germline, CDR1 is SNHLY and CDR2 is FYNNEI. Trimming removed 3 bases at V and 6 bases at J, with 20 bases between. The CDR3 totals 16 residues. Here the CDR3 DNA reads TGTGCCAGCAGTGAGGGGGCGTCTGGAGCTCCTAATGGCTACACCTTC. Translation: CASSEGASGAPNGYTF.

The gene calls are TRBV27 and TRBJ2-3; D possibly uses TRBD1 or TRBD2 (5 bases each). V was clipped by 3 bases and J by 4 bases, with 14 bases between them. The CDR3 runs 15 residues. Germline values: CDR1 MNHEY, CDR2 SMNVEV (reference sequence). The CDR3 here is CASSLSPGTADTQYF. CDR3 DNA sequence: TGTGCCAGCAGTTTGTCCCCCGGGACCGCAGATACGCAGTATTTT.

The chain employs TRBV7-9 and TRBJ1-2; D is undetermined. This CDR3 contains 12 residues. The V gene lost 6 bases and the J gene lost 6 bases, with 11 bases spanning the gap. Germline CDR1 is SEHNR and CDR2 is FQNEAQ (reference sequence). The CDR3 reads CASSYPGDGYTF. The DNA for the CDR3 is TGTGCCAGCAGTTATCCGGGAGATGGCTACACCTTC.

On this clone itself: One end of the junction fails to match germline, which may point to a read error. The chain employs TRBV30 and TRBJ1-4; D unresolved. Germline CDR1 GTSNPN, CDR2 SVGIG (reference sequence). This CDR3 has 21 amino acids. CDR3 sequence (DNA): TGTGCCTGGAGTGTAAACACGTTTTTTGTCCGTGTTCCCGCAACTAGTGAAAAACTGTTTTTT. This encodes CAWSVNTFFVRVPATSEKLFF.

V gene TRBV7-6 combines with J gene TRBJ2-3, with 9 bases fitting TRBD2. This CDR3 is built from 15 residues. J gave up 4 bases and V 5 bases, and 7 bases lay outside the gene matches. Germline V gives CDR1 SGHVS, CDR2 FNYEAQ. CDR3 in amino acids: CASSPAGGPPDTQYF. CDR3 DNA: TGTGCCAGCAGCCCCGCGGGAGGGCCGCCAGATACGCAGTATTTT. Combining the CDR3 with reference TRBV7-6 and TRBJ2-3 gives the whole variable domain GAGVSQSPRYKVTKRGQDVALRCDPISGHVSLYWYRQALGQGPEFLTYFNYEAQQDKSGLPNDRFSAERPEGSISTLTIQRTEQRDSAMYRCASSPAGGPPDTQYFGPGTRLTVL.

The chain employs TRBV7-9 and TRBJ2-5, with D tentatively TRBD2 (6 bases). Germline assignment: CDR1 SEHNR and CDR2 FQNEAQ (reference sequence). There are 16 residues in the CDR3. Trimming pared 5 bases from V and 0 bases from J, leaving 16 bases between. The CDR3 DNA sequence: TGTGCCAGCAGCACCTGGGATAGCGGAAACCAAGAGACCCAGTACTTC. The encoded protein is CASSTWDSGNQETQYF.

The chain is built from TRBV7-2 and TRBJ2-5; 7 nucleotides align to TRBD1. The CDR3 consists of 15 residues. The germline V gene has CDR1 SGHTA and CDR2 FQGNSA. Germline trimming cut 4 bases from V and 0 bases from J; bases unmatched to any gene: 5. CDR3 protein: CASSSTDRDQETQYF. CDR3 nucleotide sequence: TGTGCCAGCAGCTCAACCGACAGGGACCAAGAGACCCAGTACTTC.

V usage is TRBV19 and J usage is TRBJ2-3; 7 bases match TRBD2. The germline V gene has CDR1 LNHDA and CDR2 SQIVND (reference sequence). The CDR3 runs to 15 residues. The V segment lost 4 bases and the J segment 2 bases; nucleotides outside the gene matches: 6. Written as DNA, the CDR3 is TGTGCCAGTAGTACCTGGCTAGCGGACACAGATACGCAGTATTTT. Protein: CASSTWLADTDTQYF.

The chain couples TRBV15 to TRBJ2-5, with D perhaps matching TRBD1 (6 bases). The V end was cut by 4 bases, the J end by 4 bases, with 16 bases between. CDR1 and CDR2 from the germline V gene are LNHNV and YYDKDF (reference sequence). The CDR3 has 15 amino acids. The DNA of the CDR3 is TGTGCCACCAGCACGTCCAGGGGTGTGGGAGAGACCCAGTACTTC. It is translated as CATSTSRGVGETQYF.

The genes are TRBV9 and TRBJ2-3; no firm D call. This CDR3 contains 12 residues. Germline V gives CDR1 SGDLS, CDR2 YYNGEE. V dropped 0 bases and J dropped 6 bases, with 5 bases sitting between them. The CDR3 reads CASSVEGDTQYF. CDR3 in DNA: TGTGCCAGCAGCGTAGAAGGGGATACGCAGTATTTT.

This chain joins TRBV6-1 and TRBJ1-3; possibly TRBD1 for D (6 bases). This CDR3 has 17 residues. Germline assignment: CDR1 MNHNS and CDR2 SASEGT. V dropped 2 bases and J dropped 0 bases, with 14 bases sitting between them. CDR3 sequence: CASSEWTVRHSGNTIYF. CDR3 DNA sequence: TGTGCCAGCAGTGAATGGACAGTGCGGCACTCTGGAAACACCATATATTTT.

This chain joins TRBV5-1 and TRBJ2-5, with D tentatively TRBD2 (6 bases). The V gene lost 3 bases and the J gene lost 0 bases, with 15 bases spanning the gap. Per germline, CDR1 SGHRS and CDR2 YFSETQ. The CDR3 extends over 16 amino acids. The CDR3 protein is CASSSLAGTNQETQYF. DNA for the CDR3: TGCGCCAGCAGCTCCCTGGCGGGAACAAACCAAGAGACCCAGTACTTC.

The chain uses TRBV10-3 and TRBJ2-7; D is unclear. The CDR3 is made up of 12 amino acids. The germline CDR1 and CDR2 sequences are ENHRY and SYGVKD. The V end lost 10 bases, the J end lost 5 bases, and 15 bases lay between the germline ends. In nucleotides, the CDR3 is TGTGCCACCCAAGGTGGCTACCACGAGCAGTACTTC. Translated: CATQGGYHEQYF.

This clone was observed a handful of times. This sequence joins TRBV28 and TRBJ2-7; TRBD1 matches at 9 bases. This CDR3 is 17 amino acids long. Germline V gene data show CDR1 as MDHEN and CDR2 as SYDVKM. Trimming removed 4 bases from V and 3 bases from J; junction bases left unmatched: 13. CDR3 amino acids: CASSSSGQGVNGYEQYF. The DNA for the CDR3 is TGTGCCAGCAGTTCCTCGGGACAGGGAGTGAATGGCTACGAGCAGTACTTC.

The V call is TRBV19, the J call TRBJ2-7, with D perhaps TRBD2 (6 bases). This CDR3 is 12 amino acids long. Germline loops: CDR1 LNHDA, CDR2 SQIVND (reference sequence). The V and J ends lost 6 bases and 4 bases respectively, with 10 bases between them. DNA of the CDR3: TGTGCCAGTAGCGGGGAGGCTTACGAGCAGTACTTC. Protein: CASSGEAYEQYF. Supplemented by reference TRBV19 and TRBJ2-7, the full variable domain reads DGGITQSPKYLFRKEGQNVTLSCEQNLNHDAMYWYRQDPGQGLRLIYYSQIVNDFQKGDIAEGYSVSREKKESFPLTVTSAQKNPTAFYLCASSGEAYEQYFGPGTRLTVT.

This chain joins TRBV6-1 and TRBJ1-1; D not resolved. CDR1 is MNHNS and CDR2 is SASEGT in the germline V gene. The CDR3 is made up of 15 amino acids. With 0 bases removed from V and 0 bases from J, the gap between germline ends came to 8 bases. DNA for the CDR3: TGTGCCAGCAGTGAAGCCCGGGGTCTGAACACTGAAGCTTTCTTT. This encodes CASSEARGLNTEAFF.

This chain's CDR3 is CASSFYSLGAYEQYF. The CDR3 coding sequence is TGTGCCAGCAGTTTTTACAGTCTGGGCGCCTACGAGCAGTACTTC. This chain links TRBV27 with TRBJ2-7; D is undetermined. This CDR3 is 15 amino acids long. V was cut by 3 bases and J by 2 bases, with 14 bases left in between. Germline assignment: CDR1 MNHEY and CDR2 SMNVEV (reference sequence).

This clone was counted between two and nine times. This chain joins TRBV27 and TRBJ2-1, with TRBD1 matching over 8 bases. Germline V gene sequence: CDR1 MNHEY, CDR2 SMNVEV (reference sequence). V lost 7 bases, J lost 4 bases, and 9 bases stayed unmatched. CDR3 size: 15 residues. DNA of the CDR3: TGTGCCAGCAAACAACGGACAGGGCCATACAATGAGCAGTTCTTC. Translated, it gives CASKQRTGPYNEQFF.

The chain employs TRBV9 and TRBJ2-2; 10 bases align to TRBD2. CDR3 length: 15 amino acids. Trimming cost V 4 bases and J 13 bases; bases outside gene matches: 13. CDR1 and CDR2 from the germline V gene are SGDLS and YYNGEE. CDR3 in DNA: TGTGCCAGCAGCCCGAGACTAGCGGGTGACGCGGGGCTGTTTTTT. It specifies CASSPRLAGDAGLFF.

The chain uses TRBV27 and TRBJ1-1; a weak D match, TRBD1 (6 bases). Per germline, CDR1 MNHEY and CDR2 SMNVEV (reference sequence). The CDR3 runs to 14 residues. V lost 0 bases to trimming and J lost 5 bases, with 10 bases between them. The CDR3 DNA reads as TGTGCCAGCAGTTTATCAGGGGGGGGGACTGAAGCTTTCTTT. Encoded protein: CASSLSGGGTEAFF.

This rearrangement joins TRBV25-1 to TRBJ1-1; D call uncertain. The V gene's germline CDR1 is MGHDK and CDR2 SYGVNS. The ends were cut back, 2 bases at V and 6 bases at J, with 4 bases in the middle. There are 11 residues in the CDR3. This CDR3 reads CASSELAEAFF. CDR3 DNA sequence: TGTGCCAGCAGTGAACTAGCTGAAGCTTTCTTT.

The chain joins TRBV7-9 to TRBJ2-3, with 10 bases identical to TRBD2. J lost 1 base, V lost 6 bases, and 4 bases had no gene match. CDR1 and CDR2 (germline): SEHNR, FQNEAQ (reference sequence). CDR3 size: 15 residues. The CDR3 is CASSDGLAGTDTQYF. The CDR3 region has the DNA TGTGCCAGCAGTGACGGACTAGCGGGCACAGATACGCAGTATTTT. The entire variable domain, with the rest obtained from reference TRBV7-9 and TRBJ2-3, is as follows: DTGVSQNPRHKITKRGQNVTFRCDPISEHNRLYWYRQTLGQGPEFLTYFQNEAQLEKSRLLSDRFSAERPKGSFSTLEIQRTEQGDSAMYLCASSDGLAGTDTQYFGPGTRLTVL.

This chain uses TRBV11-2 with TRBJ2-7; D unclear. The length of the CDR3 is 13 residues. Germline V gene data show CDR1 as SGHAT and CDR2 as FQNNGV. V dropped 1 base and J dropped 1 base, with 5 bases sitting between them. The CDR3 protein is CASSLGPSYEQYF. CDR3 in DNA: TGTGCCAGCAGCTTAGGTCCGTCCTACGAGCAGTACTTC.

This clone appeared a single time. The V gene is TRBV5-8, the J gene TRBJ2-1; maybe TRBD1 (5 bases). The ends were cut back, 2 bases at V and 6 bases at J, with 12 bases in the middle. The CDR3 is 14 amino acids. The germline gives CDR1 SGHTS, CDR2 YDEGEE. The DNA for the CDR3 is TGTGCCAGCAGCTTTTTACAGGCCGTCAATGAGCAGTTCTTC. This translates into CASSFLQAVNEQFF.

The genes are TRBV27 and TRBJ2-5; possibly TRBD2 for D (5 bases). With 6 bases removed from V and 7 bases from J, the gap between germline ends came to 12 bases. From germline, CDR1 is MNHEY and CDR2 SMNVEV (reference sequence). The CDR3 runs to 12 residues. The CDR3 spells CASSFPGGTQYF. CDR3 coding DNA: TGTGCCAGCAGCTTCCCCGGAGGGACCCAGTACTTC.